This TCR beta chain was retrieved from a study of blood T cell repertoires in COVID-19 (TCRdb year 2020). For the wider study: The collaborator samples originated in the United States, Italy and Spain and spanned the acute and convalescent phases of COVID-19. The sample metadata nearly always contained a de-identified subject ID, COVID-19 status, age in years and sex. The samples were drawn from two sources: the first 160 participants of the ongoing ImmuneRACE study, and fewer than 1,500 subjects contributed by 6 global collaborators. The prospective study material was composed of cDNA or gDNA derived from T cells, B-cell-depleted T cells, or PBMCs. The repertoires were released in a freely available public database meant as a resource for research on the immune response to SARS-CoV-2. The dataset comprised deeply sampled blood TCRbeta repertoires from subjects exposed to, actively infected with, or recovered from COVID-19. Where available, HLA class I and class II types were taken from metadata supplied by the sample provider and were not determined by assay-based typing.

TCRbeta CDR3 regions were amplified from genomic DNA by means of the immunoSEQ Assay, a bias-controlled multiplex PCR. The source study handled its data this way. Within the assay, amplification of reference gene primers was used to estimate how many nucleated cells each sample contained. To quantify the absolute abundance of each unique TCRbeta CDR3 rearrangement, sequence reads were collapsed and filtered. For each sample, productive Simpson clonality was calculated as the square root of Simpson's diversity index over productive rearrangements. This immuneACCESS table, as held by TCRdb, lists in-frame sequences with V and J called but not all clones. Of the missing ones, under half trace to an unresolved V gene in checked studies; the others have no known cause. V, J and clone size derive from that table, while D and trimming were established from the DNA sequence. The table for this sample lists about 120,000 clones; approximately 74% of them were counted only once. Around 5.5% of the sample goes to the ten largest clones.

Ends trimmed: V by 6 bases, J by 1 base; bases unmatched to a gene: 5. Taken from the germline V gene, the CDR1 and CDR2 loops are SNHLY and FYNNEI. The CDR3 covers 15 residues, taking in both the cysteine and the phenylalanine. Left in the record is the CDR3 DNA by itself, 45 bases read in frame from the first base. About this clone: No cognate antigen has been identified for it. Qualities for individual bases were not recorded, and no much larger clone is one base off.

Overall study results and their limits: Clinical and demographic metadata were provided uncurated, with the amount varying by source and participant.

The collaborating institutions used their own protocols to collect whole blood in K2EDTA tubes. For TCRbeta analysis, collaborators shipped samples as frozen whole blood, isolated PBMCs, or DNA extracted from either of those sample types. Sequencing used peripheral blood. This sequence uses TRBV2 and TRBJ2-7; 11 central nucleotides agree with TRBD1. The source is a man aged 55-75 years with acute or convalescent COVID-19. Read as DNA, the sequence is TGTGCCAGCAGCGGACAGGGGGCGGTGTCCTACGAGCAGTACTTC. The encoded protein is CASSGQGAVSYEQYF.